Shown below are 32 T cell receptor beta chains from a single sample sequenced in a study of a mutant IDH1 vaccine in newly diagnosed glioma. Sequenced by immunoSEQ multiplex PCR; TCRdb stores in-frame clones only, minus some. The table lists about 15,000 clones, approximately 90% of them singletons, with about 10% in the top ten. The time point is: baseline, week 1 (first vaccination visit). Treatment given: pre-vaccination baseline after standard-of-care therapy. The input for sequencing was PBMCs, taken from a glioma patient treated with radiotherapy, temozolomide or both. The origin of the receptors is a woman aged 40-49 years with glioma. Some clones in this sample may be carry-over from other donors' samples.

The chain recombines TRBV5-1 with TRBJ1-4; perhaps TRBD1 as D (6 bases). The germline CDR1 and CDR2 sequences are SGHRS and YFSETQ. V lost 3 bases and J 5 bases, leaving 11 bases between the germline ends. This CDR3 spans 14 amino acids. In nucleotides, the CDR3 is TGCGCCAGCAGCTCCCTTGGGGGCAATGAAAAACTGTTTTTT. As protein: CASSSLGGNEKLFF.

This clone is labeled as medium-sized (0.01 to 0.1%). The chain employs TRBV9 and TRBJ2-3; 9 bases are a match to TRBD2. There are 14 residues in the CDR3. V was clipped by 3 bases and J by 3 bases; unmatched bases: 2. In germline, CDR1 is SGDLS, CDR2 YYNGEE. The CDR3: CASSASGRTDTQYF. CDR3 sequence (DNA): TGTGCCAGCAGCGCGAGCGGGAGGACAGATACGCAGTATTTT.

The V call is TRBV15, the J call TRBJ1-2, with D possibly being TRBD1 (6 bases). The CDR3 runs to 16 residues. V was shortened by 1 base and J by 2 bases, with 14 bases between the two germline ends. Germline-derived CDR1 and CDR2 are LNHNV and YYDKDF (reference sequence). CDR3 sequence reads: CATSRVTGKQNYGYTF. CDR3 bases: TGTGCCACCAGCAGAGTCACAGGGAAACAGAACTATGGCTACACCTTC.

This clone was seen a handful of times. The chain is built from TRBV29-1 and TRBJ1-1; TRBD1 agrees at 7 bases. V trimming: 5 bases; J trimming: 1 base; junction bases outside the gene matches: 10. From germline, CDR1 is SQVTM and CDR2 ANQGSEA. The CDR3 loop spans 15 amino acids. Here the CDR3 reads CSVSPVGQQNTEAFF. The CDR3 DNA sequence: TGCAGCGTTAGCCCCGTGGGACAGCAGAACACTGAAGCTTTCTTT.

The V call is TRBV5-8, the J call TRBJ2-7, with TRBD2 identical over 12 bases. The V gene's germline CDR1 is SGHTS and CDR2 YDEGEE. J was trimmed by 0 bases and V by 4 bases; bases with no gene match: 14. The length of the CDR3 is 19 residues. As DNA, the CDR3 is TGTGCCAGCAGCCATCTAGCGGGAGGGTCCCGATCCCTCTCCTACGAGCAGTACTTC. Encoded protein: CASSHLAGGSRSLSYEQYF.

This clone was counted only a few times. CDR3 region: CASSLAGVPEAFF. The CDR3 region has the DNA TGTGCCAGCAGCCTTGCAGGGGTCCCTGAAGCTTTCTTT. The rearrangement joins TRBV5-4 to TRBJ1-1; D is possibly TRBD1 (6 bases). Deletions cut 4 bases from V and 6 bases from J, with 13 bases between. The CDR3 length is 13 residues. Germline-derived CDR1 and CDR2 are SGHNT and YYREEE (reference sequence). The whole variable domain, filled in from reference TRBV5-4 and TRBJ1-1, reads ETGVTQSPTHLIKTRGQQVTLRCSSQSGHNTVSWYQQALGQGPQFIFQYYREEENGRGNFPPRFSGLQFPNYSSELNVNALELDDSALYLCASSLAGVPEAFFGQGTRLTVV.

The V call is TRBV6-5, the J call TRBJ2-7; 10 nucleotides align to TRBD1. Germline V gene lookup returns CDR1 MNHEY and CDR2 SVGAGI. The CDR3 consists of 14 residues. Trimming cost V 5 bases and J 4 bases; bases outside gene matches: 5. The CDR3 DNA follows: TGTGCCAGCAGTCCCGGGACAGGGGATTACGAGCAGTACTTC. It translates to CASSPGTGDYEQYF.

This chain joins TRBV1 and TRBJ2-1; the D segment call TRBD2 is taken from the table without a DNA check. TRBV1 is classified as a pseudogene. The CDR3 totals 16 residues. CDR3 sequence reads: CTSSQDRTGVGNEQFF. CDR3 nucleotides: TGCACCAGCAGCCAAGATAGAACGGGAGTTGGCAATGAGCAGTTCTTC.

This chain links TRBV6-5 with TRBJ1-6; 8 nucleotides align to TRBD1. V shed 5 bases, J shed 7 bases, and the junction held 7 bases outside the gene matches. CDR3 size: 15 residues. Germline V CDR1 and CDR2: MNHEY, SVGAGI. The CDR3 reads CASSTQGAGNSPLHF. In nucleotides, the CDR3 is TGTGCCAGCAGTACGCAGGGGGCGGGAAATTCACCCCTCCACTTT.

V gene TRBV15 combines with J gene TRBJ1-4; 9 bases fit TRBD1. Germline V gene sequence: CDR1 LNHNV, CDR2 YYDKDF (reference sequence). CDR3 length equals 16 residues. V shed 0 bases and J 8 bases; nucleotides not matched to a gene: 7. As DNA, the CDR3 is TGTGCCACCAGCAGAGATCTGGGGACAGGGAACGAAAAACTGTTTTTT. It encodes CATSRDLGTGNEKLFF. The full variable domain, its missing parts supplied by reference TRBV15 and TRBJ1-4, is DAMVIQNPRYQVTQFGKPVTLSCSQTLNHNVMYWYQQKSSQAPKLLFHYYDKDFNNEADTPDNFQSRRPNTSFCFLDIRSPGLGDTAMYLCATSRDLGTGNEKLFFGSGTQLSVL.

V and J are TRBV5-4 and TRBJ1-1; D gene ambiguous. V shed 0 bases and J shed 4 bases, with 13 bases lying between them. The CDR3 loop spans 15 amino acids. Germline CDR1 is SGHNT and CDR2 is YYREEE (reference sequence). The CDR3 region has the DNA TGTGCCAGCAGCTTGGGGGGTACGGCTTCCACTGAAGCTTTCTTT. It codes for CASSLGGTASTEAFF.

This clone showed up just once. This chain joins TRBV15 and TRBJ2-1, with TRBD1 as a possible D gene (6 bases). The germline gives CDR1 LNHNV, CDR2 YYDKDF (reference sequence). The CDR3 sequence is 13 residues long. The germline V and J ends were trimmed by 8 bases and 0 bases, with 8 bases remaining between them. In DNA, the CDR3 is TGTGCCACCTTGGACAGCTCCTACAATGAGCAGTTCTTC. This translates into CATLDSSYNEQFF.

V gene TRBV5-1 combines with J gene TRBJ2-1; 8 bases map to TRBD2. The germline V gene has CDR1 SGHRS and CDR2 YFSETQ. The CDR3 runs 12 residues. The junction had 3 bases not matched to a gene; V was cut back by 5 bases and J by 8 bases. This CDR3 is CASRRAGDEQFF. CDR3 sequence (DNA): TGCGCCAGCAGACGAGCGGGGGATGAGCAGTTCTTC.

The chain couples TRBV5-1 to TRBJ1-2; 10 nucleotides match TRBD1. Trimming cost V 0 bases and J 4 bases; bases outside gene matches: 3. This CDR3 spans 15 amino acids. The germline V gene has CDR1 SGHRS and CDR2 YFSETQ. The CDR3 nucleotides read TGCGCCAGCAGCTTGGGGGGACAGGGGACCTATGGCTACACCTTC. Translating it yields CASSLGGQGTYGYTF.

The genes are TRBV4-1 and TRBJ2-1; the match to TRBD2 covers 11 bases. This CDR3 is built from 16 residues. V was pared by 5 bases and J by 9 bases, with 12 bases of the junction left unmatched. Germline V gene sequence: CDR1 MGHRA, CDR2 YSYEKL. The CDR3 DNA sequence: TGCGCCAGCAGCGGCGGGGTAGCGGGAGGGCCCGGTGAGCAGTTCTTC. Translating gives CASSGGVAGGPGEQFF.

The chain couples TRBV5-6 to TRBJ2-2, with a possible D match to TRBD2 (6 bases). Trimming took off 1 base at V and 3 bases at J, with 10 bases between the two ends. The germline gives CDR1 SGHDT, CDR2 YYEEEE. The CDR3 is 15 amino acids. The CDR3 DNA is TGTGCCAGCAGCTTGACGGGGGTGTACACCGGGGAGCTGTTTTTT. Encoded protein: CASSLTGVYTGELFF.

The chain is built from TRBV18 and TRBJ1-3; D gene uncertain. Germline V gene lookup returns CDR1 KGHSH and CDR2 LQKENI. Between the trimmed V and J ends, which lost 5 bases and 4 bases, there was a span of 9 bases. CDR3 length: 13 residues. Here the CDR3 DNA reads TGTGCCAGCTCAAGGGAGGCCGGAAACACCATATATTTT. Its translation is CASSREAGNTIYF.

The chain is built from TRBV30 and TRBJ2-5; 13 nucleotides line up with TRBD2. CDR1 is GTSNPN, CDR2 SVGIG, per germline (reference sequence). V shed 2 bases and J 3 bases; nucleotides not matched to a gene: 3. The CDR3 extends over 15 amino acids. The DNA for the CDR3 is TGTGCCTGGAGTCCGGGGACTAGCGGGAAAGAGACCCAGTACTTC. It specifies CAWSPGTSGKETQYF.

The chain uses TRBV30 and TRBJ2-2; a weak D match, TRBD1 (6 bases). The CDR3 extends over 14 amino acids. Germline V lookup: CDR1 GTSNPN, CDR2 SVGIG (reference sequence). The ends were cut back, 3 bases at V and 4 bases at J, with 12 bases in the middle. CDR3 region: CAWSLTGGTGELFF. The DNA for the CDR3 is TGTGCCTGGAGCCTGACAGGCGGCACCGGGGAGCTGTTTTTT.

The CDR3 coding sequence is TGCGCCAGCAGCCCGGGACAGGGGGCGAGGGAGCAGTACTTC. Translated: CASSPGQGAREQYF. V and J are TRBV5-1 and TRBJ2-7; 12 bases line up with TRBD1. Losses at the gene ends were 4 bases for V and 7 bases for J; bases not matched to a gene: 6. Germline lookup yields CDR1 SGHRS and CDR2 YFSETQ. The CDR3 covers 14 residues.

The J gene is TRBJ2-7, the V gene TRBV29-1; D possibly corresponds to TRBD1 (5 bases). Trimming stripped 4 bases from V and 0 bases from J, with 7 bases between. Germline CDR1 reads SQVTM; CDR2 reads ANQGSEA. CDR3 length: 12 residues. CDR3 DNA sequence: TGCAGCGTTGGTGACAGCTCCTACGAGCAGTACTTC. It codes for CSVGDSSYEQYF.

CDR3 bases: TGTGCCAGCAGTGAGACGGCAGGTAGCAATCAGCCCCAGCATTTT. Amino acids: CASSETAGSNQPQHF. The chain combines TRBV6-1 with TRBJ1-5, with D hard to call. The CDR3 extends over 15 amino acids. CDR1 MNHNS and CDR2 SASEGT come from the germline V gene. V lost 3 bases and J lost 0, with 9 bases in between.

The chain combines TRBV15 with TRBJ2-3, with 8 bases aligning to TRBD2. After removal of 5 bases from V and 1 base from J, the junction contained 11 bases not matched to a gene. This CDR3 spans 17 amino acids. Germline values: CDR1 LNHNV, CDR2 YYDKDF (reference sequence). This CDR3 reads CATSSPGGGSGTDTQYF. In nucleotides, the CDR3 is TGTGCCACCAGCTCCCCCGGGGGGGGAAGTGGCACAGATACGCAGTATTTT.

The rearrangement uses TRBV29-1 and TRBJ2-1; 8 bases map to TRBD2. Germline trimming cut 1 base from V and 4 bases from J; bases unmatched to any gene: 6. This CDR3 has 15 residues. Germline CDR1 reads SQVTM; CDR2 reads ANQGSEA. CDR3 sequence (DNA): TGCAGCGTTGAAGCCCCGGGGGGGAGGTACAATGAGCAGTTCTTC. It translates to CSVEAPGGRYNEQFF.

The rearrangement joins TRBV11-3 to TRBJ2-3, with TRBD1 matching 10 bases. The CDR3 loop spans 15 amino acids. CDR1 is SGHNT and CDR2 is YENEEA in the germline V gene. With V trimmed by 6 bases and J by 5 bases, 8 bases remained unmatched. The DNA of the CDR3 is TGTGCCAGCAGGGCTACCGGGACAGGGGAAGATACGCAGTATTTT. This sequence encodes CASRATGTGEDTQYF.

J is TRBJ2-7 and V is TRBV15, with D perhaps TRBD2 (5 bases). The CDR3 consists of 13 residues. Germline values: CDR1 LNHNV, CDR2 YYDKDF (reference sequence). V was shortened by 0 bases and J by 4 bases, with 7 bases between the two germline ends. The CDR3 reads CATSRDLAYEQYF. The DNA of the CDR3 is TGTGCCACCAGCAGAGATCTAGCATACGAGCAGTACTTC. Full variable domain (remainder filled in from reference TRBV15 and TRBJ2-7): DAMVIQNPRYQVTQFGKPVTLSCSQTLNHNVMYWYQQKSSQAPKLLFHYYDKDFNNEADTPDNFQSRRPNTSFCFLDIRSPGLGDTAMYLCATSRDLAYEQYFGPGTRLTVT.

This clone appeared a single time. V gene TRBV5-1 combines with J gene TRBJ1-6; weak D call: TRBD1 (5 bases). CDR3 length: 14 residues. Germline V lookup: CDR1 SGHRS, CDR2 YFSETQ. V gave up 0 bases and J gave up 7 bases, with 8 bases separating them. The CDR3 nucleotides read TGCGCCAGCAGCTTGGGAGACAGAAATTCACCCCTCCACTTT. Protein sequence: CASSLGDRNSPLHF.

This chain links TRBV6-5 with TRBJ1-1, with D maybe TRBD1 (6 bases). The CDR3 length is 16 residues. The V gene lost 0 bases and the J gene lost 3 bases, with 14 bases spanning the gap. Germline V gene sequence: CDR1 MNHEY, CDR2 SVGAGI. CDR3 nucleotides: TGTGCCAGCAGTTACTCGGTAGGGGGTTGGGACACTGAAGCTTTCTTT. This gives the protein CASSYSVGGWDTEAFF.

V gene TRBV29-1 combines with J gene TRBJ2-2; TRBD1 matches 8 bases. The CDR3 runs to 14 residues. The V gene end was trimmed by 5 bases and the J gene end by 1 base; junction bases not matched to a gene: 3. Germline V gene sequence: CDR1 SQVTM, CDR2 ANQGSEA. CDR3 sequence (DNA): TGCAGCGTTCTGGGACAGGTGAACACCGGGGAGCTGTTTTTT. The encoded protein is CSVLGQVNTGELFF.

This rearrangement joins TRBV5-4 to TRBJ1-2; D may be TRBD1 (6 bases). CDR3 length equals 15 residues. Trimming stripped 4 bases from V and 5 bases from J, with 18 bases between. Germline CDR1 reads SGHNT; CDR2 reads YYREEE (reference sequence). DNA of the CDR3: TGTGCCAGCAGCATAGGGGGGGGGAGGGTGTATGGCTACACCTTC. This translates into CASSIGGGRVYGYTF.

CDR3 loop: CASSRIQDRETQYF. The CDR3 DNA sequence: TGTGCCAGCAGCCGTATTCAGGATAGAGAGACCCAGTACTTC. The V gene is TRBV11-1, the J gene TRBJ2-5; D is unclear. The CDR3 length is 14 residues. Deletions cut 5 bases from V and 4 bases from J, with 14 bases between. Germline CDR1 and CDR2: SGHAT and FQDESV (reference sequence).

This rearrangement joins TRBV5-1 to TRBJ2-2; D is tentatively TRBD1 or TRBD2 (6 bases each). Germline lookup yields CDR1 SGHRS and CDR2 YFSETQ. The germline V and J ends were trimmed by 2 bases and 3 bases, with 14 bases remaining between them. CDR3 length: 16 residues. The CDR3 DNA reads as TGCGCCAGCAGCTTAGGGGGGAGCACGTACACCGGGGAGCTGTTTTTT. This codes for CASSLGGSTYTGELFF.